This passage covers 21 T cell receptor beta chains from one sample sequenced in a study of blood T cell repertoires in COVID-19 (dated by TCRdb to the early 2020s). Receptors were amplified or captured by the immunoSEQ multiplex PCR assay. The source is immuneACCESS, and TCRdb retained only in-frame sequences with V and J called. Part of the clones is not carried over; for the studies checked, unresolved V genes explain less than half of this, and the remainder is unexplained. The sample yields nearly 350,000 clones; 83% were counted once. The top ten clonotypes cover 2.5% to 3.5% of the sample. Specimen: peripheral blood. The receptors were gathered from a man younger than 45 with active or convalescent COVID-19.

The V call is TRBV5-1, the J call TRBJ1-2; 8 nucleotides match TRBD1. This CDR3 is built from 14 residues. Germline V gives CDR1 SGHRS, CDR2 YFSETQ. V was pared by 4 bases and J by 4 bases, with 6 bases of the junction left unmatched. CDR3 DNA sequence: TGCGCCAGCAGCCTAAGTGGGACAGGCTATGGCTACACCTTC. Protein product: CASSLSGTGYGYTF. Variable domain in full (rest from reference TRBV5-1 and TRBJ1-2): KAGVTQTPRYLIKTRGQQVTLSCSPISGHRSVSWYQQTPGQGLQFLFEYFSETQRNKGNFPGRFSGRQFSNSRSEMNVSTLELGDSALYLCASSLSGTGYGYTFGSGTRLTVV.

The V call is TRBV4-3, the J call TRBJ1-4, with D possibly matching TRBD1 (6 bases). Germline values: CDR1 LGHNA, CDR2 YSLEER. Deletions cut 0 bases from V and 6 bases from J, with 14 bases between. The CDR3 runs 16 residues. The CDR3 loop is CASSQDPPGVDEKLFF. In nucleotides, the CDR3 is TGCGCCAGCAGCCAAGATCCCCCAGGGGTGGATGAAAAACTGTTTTTT.

V usage is TRBV5-1 and J usage is TRBJ2-7; D may be TRBD1 (6 bases). The CDR3 sequence is 14 residues long. Per germline, CDR1 SGHRS and CDR2 YFSETQ. Trimming stripped 0 bases from V and 6 bases from J, with 13 bases between. Here the CDR3 reads CASSLARGIGEQYF. As DNA, the CDR3 is TGCGCCAGCAGCTTGGCCAGGGGTATCGGCGAGCAGTACTTC.

Only a few counts were recorded for this clone. The genes are TRBV7-8 and TRBJ1-6; D is perhaps TRBD1 (5 bases). Germline CDR1 is SGHVS and CDR2 is FQNEAQ. The V and J ends lost 5 bases and 11 bases respectively, with 16 bases between them. The CDR3 covers 14 residues. CDR3 loop: CASSRDGGITPLHF. DNA of the CDR3: TGTGCCAGCAGCCGAGACGGGGGGATCACACCCCTCCACTTT. Full variable domain (remainder filled in from reference TRBV7-8 and TRBJ1-6): GAGVSQSPRYKVAKRGQDVALRCDPISGHVSLFWYQQALGQGPEFLTYFQNEAQLDKSGLPSDRFFAERPEGSVSTLKIQRTQQEDSAVYLCASSRDGGITPLHFGNGTRLTVT.

There are a few counts of this clone. One junction end does not reproduce the germline sequence, and a read error may be involved. The chain uses TRBV19 and TRBJ2-7; 8 bases agree with TRBD2. CDR1 is LNHDA and CDR2 is SQIVND in the germline V gene (reference sequence). The CDR3 is 15 residues long. CDR3 amino acids: CASSILAGHPYEQYF. The CDR3 DNA sequence: TGTGCCAGTAGTATACTAGCGGGTCATCCGTACGAACAGTACTTC.

This chain links TRBV28 with TRBJ2-1, with 8 nucleotides matching TRBD2. CDR3 length: 17 amino acids. Germline assignment: CDR1 MDHEN and CDR2 SYDVKM. The V and J ends lost 7 bases and 6 bases, in that order; junction bases with no gene match: 17. The CDR3 region has the DNA TGTGCCAGCAATTTCCCATTTCAGGAGCGGGAGCGCAATGAGCAGTTCTTC. It specifies CASNFPFQERERNEQFF.

The J gene is TRBJ2-4, the V gene TRBV6-5; 8 bases are shared with TRBD2. The V and J ends lost 8 bases and 9 bases, in that order; junction bases with no gene match: 9. The CDR3 covers 13 residues. Germline CDR1 reads MNHEY; CDR2 reads SVGAGI. CDR3 DNA sequence: TGTGCCAGCGGTCACGGGGGGGTAGGCATTCAGTACTTC. This encodes CASGHGGVGIQYF.

The V gene is TRBV7-6, the J gene TRBJ2-5; D possibly corresponds to TRBD2 (5 bases). CDR3 length: 15 amino acids. The V gene lost 1 base and the J gene lost 5 bases, with 14 bases spanning the gap. Germline V gene lookup returns CDR1 SGHVS and CDR2 FNYEAQ. This CDR3 reads CASSLGLGNGETQYF. The CDR3 nucleotides are TGTGCCAGCAGCTTAGGTCTCGGGAACGGGGAGACCCAGTACTTC.

For the CDR3, the DNA is TGTGCCAGCTCACCAATGGACAGGGGAAGGGGATCACCCCTCCACTTT. As protein: CASSPMDRGRGSPLHF. The J gene is TRBJ1-6, the V gene TRBV18; 9 nucleotides agree with TRBD1. V was clipped by 2 bases and J by 10 bases; unmatched bases: 9. The CDR3 has 16 amino acids. Germline-derived CDR1 and CDR2 are KGHSH and LQKENI.

The CDR3 sequence is CASSLDPSGSGNQYF. In DNA form, the CDR3 reads TGTGCCAGCAGCTTAGACCCCAGCGGGAGTGGTAATCAGTACTTC. The genes are TRBV7-2 and TRBJ2-4; 8 bases are a match to TRBD2. This CDR3 has 15 residues. CDR1 is SGHTA and CDR2 is FQGNSA in the germline V gene. Unmatched junction bases numbered 11, after V lost 1 base and J lost 12 bases.

The chain joins TRBV9 to TRBJ2-1; no firm D call. The CDR3 contains 13 residues. Looked up from germline, CDR1 is SGDLS and CDR2 is YYNGEE. V lost 0 bases, J lost 3 bases, and 4 bases lay in between. The CDR3: CASSVAHYNEQFF. The CDR3 region has the DNA TGTGCCAGCAGCGTAGCCCACTACAATGAGCAGTTCTTC. The full variable domain, with the rest looked up from reference TRBV9 and TRBJ2-1, is DSGVTQTPKHLITATGQRVTLRCSPRSGDLSVYWYQQSLDQGLQFLIQYYNGEERAKGNILERFSAQQFPDLHSELNLSSLELGDSALYFCASSVAHYNEQFFGPGTRLTVL.

This chain joins TRBV7-2 and TRBJ2-3; possibly TRBD1 for D (6 bases). The CDR3 extends over 14 amino acids. Trimming left V 5 bases short and J 4 bases short, with 13 bases between. The germline CDR1 and CDR2 sequences are SGHTA and FQGNSA. In nucleotides, the CDR3 is TGTGCCAGCAGCACAGGGCTAGTATCAGATACGCAGTATTTT. Residues: CASSTGLVSDTQYF. Combining the CDR3 with reference TRBV7-2 and TRBJ2-3 gives the whole variable domain GAGVSQSPSNKVTEKGKDVELRCDPISGHTALYWYRQSLGQGLEFLIYFQGNSAPDKSGLPSDRFSAERTGGSVSTLTIQRTQQEDSAVYLCASSTGLVSDTQYFGPGTRLTVL.

The J gene is TRBJ1-4, the V gene TRBV27; D might be TRBD1 (6 bases). The CDR3 consists of 15 residues. The germline CDR1 and CDR2 sequences are MNHEY and SMNVEV (reference sequence). The V and J ends lost 5 bases and 10 bases respectively, with 20 bases between them. The CDR3 DNA reads TGTGCCAGCAGTACTCCCGGGACACCGCTGGGAAAACTGTTTTTT. Protein: CASSTPGTPLGKLFF.

Comments on this clone: Its ends do not fully match the called genes, so a read error is possible. The chain combines TRBV27 with TRBJ2-2; TRBD2 might be the D (6 bases). The length of the CDR3 is 15 residues. Per the germline V gene, CDR1 is MNHEY and CDR2 is SMNVEV (reference sequence). The CDR3 DNA is TGTGCCAGCAGTTCCGCCGAAGAGGTGCCCGGGGGGCTGTTTTTT. Amino acids: CASSSAEEVPGGLFF.

The V and J genes are TRBV5-1 and TRBJ1-2; D unresolved. In germline, CDR1 is SGHRS, CDR2 YFSETQ. V was cut by 4 bases and J by 2 bases, with 18 bases left in between. The length of the CDR3 is 16 residues. In DNA form, the CDR3 reads TGCGCCAGCAGCCCGGATCCTGGCAGGCAAAACTATGGCTACACCTTC. This gives the protein CASSPDPGRQNYGYTF.

The chain couples TRBV4-1 to TRBJ1-1, with 7 bases that match TRBD1. Germline V gene lookup returns CDR1 MGHRA and CDR2 YSYEKL. The J segment lost 3 bases and the V segment lost 5 bases, leaving 6 bases of the junction unmatched. CDR3 length: 14 amino acids. The CDR3 reads CASSTTGTDTEAFF. In nucleotides, the CDR3 is TGCGCCAGCAGCACGACAGGGACGGACACTGAAGCTTTCTTT.

The V gene is TRBV30, the J gene TRBJ1-3, with 7 bases aligning to TRBD1. V trimming: 3 bases; J trimming: 11 bases; junction bases outside the gene matches: 13. The CDR3 loop spans 14 amino acids. Germline V gives CDR1 GTSNPN, CDR2 SVGIG (reference sequence). The CDR3 sequence is CAWRPSGGLSSIYF. CDR3 DNA sequence: TGTGCCTGGAGGCCCTCAGGGGGTTTGAGCTCCATATATTTT.

V gene TRBV10-3 combines with J gene TRBJ1-2, with D perhaps matching TRBD1 (5 bases). This CDR3 comprises 12 residues. Germline lookup yields CDR1 ENHRY and CDR2 SYGVKD. V was shortened by 10 bases and J by 6 bases, with 15 bases between the two germline ends. The CDR3 DNA reads TGTGCCACCCATATTTCAGGGAATGGCTACACCTTC. It translates to CATHISGNGYTF.

With respect to this clone: This specimen includes other DNA sequences encoding the same CDR3. The CDR3 nucleotides are TGTGCCAGCAGCGTAGGCGGGGGGCCCTACAATGAGCAGTTCTTC. This codes for CASSVGGGPYNEQFF. J is TRBJ2-1 and V is TRBV9, with 8 nucleotides matching TRBD2. This CDR3 comprises 15 residues. Per the germline V gene, CDR1 is SGDLS and CDR2 is YYNGEE. Germline trimming cut 0 bases from V and 2 bases from J; bases unmatched to any gene: 1.

The rearrangement uses TRBV5-5 and TRBJ2-6; TRBD1 is a possible D gene (5 bases). Germline V lookup: CDR1 SGHKS, CDR2 YYEKEE (reference sequence). This CDR3 comprises 18 residues. The V gene lost 0 bases and the J gene lost 0 bases, with 13 bases spanning the gap. CDR3: CASSLGVGPNSGANVLTF. CDR3 coding DNA: TGTGCCAGCAGCTTGGGAGTGGGGCCGAACTCTGGGGCCAACGTCCTGACTTTC.

The chain couples TRBV6-5 to TRBJ1-2, with TRBD1 identical over 8 bases. The ends lost 2 bases at V and 7 bases at J; junction bases unmatched: 6. In germline, CDR1 is MNHEY, CDR2 SVGAGI. The CDR3 sequence is 14 residues long. CDR3 DNA sequence: TGTGCCAGCAGTTACAGACCGGGACAGGCTGGCTACACCTTC. Its protein product is CASSYRPGQAGYTF.